This T cell receptor beta chain was captured by sequencing in a study of blood T cell repertoires in COVID-19 (dated by TCRdb to 2020 to 2021). In the study overall: The collaborator samples originated in the United States, Italy and Spain and spanned the acute and convalescent phases of COVID-19. Subjects who had been exposed to COVID-19, were actively infected with it, or had recovered from it provided the deeply sampled blood TCRbeta repertoires that made up the dataset. The sample metadata nearly always contained a de-identified subject ID, COVID-19 status, age in years and sex. Samples were obtained from the ongoing ImmuneRACE study (first 160 participants) and from over 1,000 subjects provided by 6 global collaborators. The material from the prospective study consisted of cDNA or gDNA derived from T cells, B-cell-depleted T cells, or PBMCs. HLA class I and class II types, where available, came from metadata supplied by the sample provider rather than from assay-based typing. The repertoires were released in a freely available public database intended as a resource for research on the immune response to SARS-CoV-2.

V lost 8 bases and J lost 1 base, and the count of bases not matched to a germline gene is 4. Via the germline V gene (reference sequence), CDR1 is SGHAT and CDR2 FQDESV. Including cysteine and phenylalanine, the CDR3 has 13 amino acids. Of all the DNA, just the CDR3 is kept, 39 bases in frame from base 1. What the work shows at the level of the full study, not this receptor alone: How much clinical and demographic metadata was included differed by source and by participant, and the metadata was provided uncurated.

Regarding this clone: It has no known antigen specificity. Base-call qualities are not available, and no considerably larger clone is one nucleotide away.

Collaborating institutions collected whole blood in K2EDTA tubes following their own protocols. For TCRbeta analysis, collaborators shipped samples in one of three forms: frozen whole blood, isolated PBMCs, or DNA extracted from either of those sample types. The immunoSEQ Assay, a bias-controlled multiplex PCR, was used to amplify TCRbeta CDR3 regions from genomic DNA. As for how the authors treated the data: The number of nucleated cells in each sample was estimated from the amplification of reference gene primers within the assay. To quantify the absolute abundance of each unique TCRbeta CDR3 rearrangement, sequence reads were collapsed and filtered. For each sample, productive Simpson clonality was calculated by taking the square root of Simpson's diversity index across productive rearrangements. TCRdb provides this immuneACCESS table in a form limited to in-frame rearrangements. Some clones are lacking; in checked studies, under half of them reflect an unresolved V gene, and why the rest are absent is not known. V, J and clone size reflect that table, while D and trimming were determined from the DNA. The table for this sample lists about 270,000 clones; around 86% of them were counted only once. The leading ten clones occupy approximately 10% of the sample.

Sequencing was carried out using peripheral blood. The receptor comes from a man aged 35-49 years with active or convalescent COVID-19. Recombination joined TRBV11-1 with TRBJ2-5, and TRBD1 matches 7 of the central bases. Read as DNA, the sequence is TGTGCCAGCTCGGACAGGTTCCAAGAGACCCAGTACTTC. Its coded protein is CASSDRFQETQYF.